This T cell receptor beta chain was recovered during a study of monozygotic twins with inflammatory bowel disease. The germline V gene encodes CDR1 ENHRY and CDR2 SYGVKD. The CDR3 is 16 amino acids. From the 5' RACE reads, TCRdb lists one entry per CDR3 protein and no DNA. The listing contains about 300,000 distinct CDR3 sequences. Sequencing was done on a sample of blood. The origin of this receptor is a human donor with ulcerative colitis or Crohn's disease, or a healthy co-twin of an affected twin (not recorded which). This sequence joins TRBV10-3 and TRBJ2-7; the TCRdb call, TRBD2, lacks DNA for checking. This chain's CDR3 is CAISGRAGQLTYEQYF.